This T cell receptor (beta chain) was profiled in a study of monozygotic twins with inflammatory bowel disease. Study-wide results and limits: Heterogeneous immunosuppressive treatment regimens may have introduced variability into patient repertoires. Among the T cells, different subtypes could not be distinguished.

As concerns this clonotype: Antigen specificity is unknown.

Germline values: CDR1 SQVTM, CDR2 ANQGSEA. This CDR3 is built from 14 residues. The cDNA of both the TCRalpha and TCRbeta chains was subjected to two nested PCRs of roughly 15 and 9 cycles. With the 5' RACE reads reprocessed, TCRdb shows one record per CDR3 protein and no DNA. This listing includes roughly 330,000 distinct CDR3 sequences. The V gene is TRBV29-1, the J gene TRBJ2-3; checking the TCRdb D call of TRBD1 is not possible without DNA. The receptor was derived from a human donor with ulcerative colitis or Crohn's disease, or a healthy co-twin of an affected twin (not recorded which). Sequenced: blood. CDR3 amino acids: CSVERDRATDTQYF.